The clone carrying this T cell receptor beta chain was counted ten times or more. Antigen: not known. The sample originates from a study of regulatory T cells in long-lasting Graves disease. Study overall: Persistent Graves' disease meant over 5 years of antithyroid drugs with positive TSH receptor antibodies.

The V and J ends lost 7 bases and 1 base respectively, with 13 bases between them. This CDR3 has 14 amino acids. CDR1 is LNHDA, CDR2 SQIVND, per germline (reference sequence). Arm-PCR of CDR3 regions and iRepertoire HTBI primers were used to build TCR beta libraries. In the authors' methods: Across all samples, about 59 TRBV segments and 11 to 15 TRBJ segments were identified. TCRdb reprocessed the multiplex PCR reads with MiXCR, giving one entry per CDR3 protein. V and J calls and clone size were set by TCRdb, not the authors. Among around 450,000 distinct CDR3 sequences, 20% to 25% were seen once, and the ten largest hold roughly 6.9%. Study-level points and caveats: There were preferences for TRBV28, TRBJ1-2 and TRBJ2-5 in persistent disease.

Time point indicated: persistent/refractory GD, antithyroid drugs over 5 years with positive TRAb. After RNA was extracted from PBMCs, the TCR library was made from it. The source was peripheral blood mononuclear cells (PBMCs), collected when the disease was refractory, from a patient treated with antithyroid drugs. This sequence originates from a female donor with Graves disease. The V and J genes are TRBV19 and TRBJ1-1, with D tentatively TRBD1 (6 bases). The CDR3 region is CASKPGHSNTEAFF. The DNA of the CDR3 is TGTGCCAGTAAGCCGGGACATTCGAACACTGAAGCTTTCTTT.